This T cell receptor (beta chain) emerged from a study of cytomegalovirus exposure and HLA in healthy donors. Researchers ran the PCR with 60 Vbeta and 13 Jbeta primers. Assay: immunoSEQ multiplex PCR; the TCRdb copy retains only in-frame clones and omits some. The table has about 180,000 clones, around 85% seen once; the top ten hold 1%. Study-wide results and caveats: Fewer N-insertions (relative to the roughly 730-donor mean) were reportedly seen in an Asian-associated ancestry cluster in a later analysis. HLA-A and HLA-B allele assignments for most subjects were reportedly predicted accurately using TCR beta sequences.

A word on this clone: Its antigen is not identified.

This receptor was identified in a boy aged 2 to 9 in good health and CMV-seronegative. The sample comprised PBMCs.

The CDR3 DNA reads TGTGCCTCCGGTCGGAGCTCCTACGAGCAGTACTTC. Amino acids: CASGRSSYEQYF. The genes are TRBV15 and TRBJ2-7; no definite D call. Germline CDR1 is LNHNV and CDR2 is YYDKDF (reference sequence). The CDR3 length is 12 residues. Trimming stripped 11 bases from V and 0 bases from J, with 11 bases between.